The 3 T cell receptor beta chains given below trace back to one sample, sequenced in a study of T cells after yellow fever vaccination. TCRdb reprocessed the 5' RACE reads via MiXCR and lists one record per CDR3 protein. The data show some 550,000 distinct CDR3 sequences, with 15% to 20% seen just once and around 15% held by the top ten. Sequencing used PBMCs, obtained 15 days after the yellow fever booster vaccination. These receptor sequences come from a man aged 25-45 years who received the YFV17D yellow fever vaccine.

The chain employs TRBV29-1 and TRBJ2-5; TRBD2 matches 8 bases. CDR1 is SQVTM, CDR2 ANQGSEA, per germline. The J segment lost 0 bases and the V segment lost 3 bases, leaving 9 bases of the junction unmatched. The CDR3 consists of 16 residues. In DNA form, the CDR3 reads TGCAGCGTTGAGTGGACTAGCAGGACGTACCAAGAGACCCAGTACTTC. As protein: CSVEWTSRTYQETQYF.

This clonotype was observed a few times. This sequence joins TRBV20-1 and TRBJ2-1; a weak D match, TRBD2 (5 bases). The CDR3 spans 10 residues. Looked up from germline, CDR1 is DFQATT and CDR2 is SNEGSKA (reference sequence). The CDR3 region has the DNA TGCAGCCGGGGTATCGATGAGCAGTTCTTC. This codes for CSRGIDEQFF.

The gene calls are TRBV28 and TRBJ1-1, with D possibly TRBD1 on 5 matching bases. The CDR3 contains 14 residues. V was clipped by 6 bases and J by 1 base, with 12 bases between them. CDR1 and CDR2 from the germline V gene are MDHEN and SYDVKM. The CDR3 nucleotides are TGTGCCAGCAGAAGCGGGACGGCGAACACTGAAGCTTTCTTT. Translating gives CASRSGTANTEAFF.